This TCR beta chain came from a study of early T cells in non-severe SARS-CoV-2 infection. Whole-study results and caveats: Comparison of clonotypes with VDJdb favored anti-spike CD8 responses while missing private and CD4 specificities.

This clonotype was observed a handful of times. Its antigen is unknown. The CDR3 has 14 amino acids. Germline trimming cut 1 base from V and 5 bases from J; bases unmatched to any gene: 3. Via MiXCR, TCRdb re-called the 5' RACE reads, giving one row per CDR3 protein. This sample has under 50,000 distinct CDR3 sequences, with about 4% found just once. This chain links TRBV12-3 or TRBV12-4 with TRBJ1-1; TRBD1 matches 8 bases. This sequence was found in an adult who was a healthcare worker with PCR-confirmed SARS-CoV-2 infection or an uninfected control (not recorded which). The sequenced material came from whole blood. The CDR3 DNA follows: TGTGCCAGCAGTTTAGGCAGGGGGCGGACTGAAGCTTTCTTT. Translation: CASSLGRGRTEAFF.